This T cell receptor beta chain came from a study of blood T cell repertoires in COVID-19. CDR1 is SQVTM and CDR2 is ANQGSEA in the germline V gene. Trimming removed 3 bases from V and 1 base from J, with 12 bases in between. The CDR3 is 14 residues long. Method: immunoSEQ multiplex PCR; TCRdb's copy keeps in-frame clones and lacks some. The sample carries 350,000 to 450,000 clones, over 75% recorded once. Cohorts were assigned according to the clinical history that participants reported. Shortly before study entry, within 2 weeks, exposed participants had met a COVID-19 case. This chain joins TRBV29-1 and TRBJ1-1; D is undetermined. This receptor was taken from a woman younger than 30 who had been exposed to COVID-19. Sequences were obtained from PBMCs or T cells enriched from blood (not recorded which). CDR3 region: CSVEQVEGNTEAFF. The DNA for the CDR3 is TGCAGCGTTGAGCAGGTTGAGGGGAACACTGAAGCTTTCTTT.